This T cell receptor (beta chain) was recovered during a study of blood T cell repertoires in COVID-19. Across the whole study: Samples representing acute and convalescent COVID-19 were sourced from the United States, Italy and Spain.

Using immunoSEQ multiplex PCR, the repertoire was profiled, and TCRdb retains in-frame clones only, with some absent. The sample includes about 290,000 clones, about 90% of them seen just once. The ends lost 0 bases at V and 0 bases at J; junction bases unmatched: 8. Germline V gene data show CDR1 as MGHRA and CDR2 as YSYEKL. This CDR3 spans 18 amino acids. This clone turned up a few times. This sequence joins TRBV4-1 and TRBJ2-7; the match to TRBD2 covers 10 bases. This receptor was identified in a woman aged 25 to 39 with COVID-19, enrolled during active disease. Sequenced material: peripheral blood. CDR3 amino acids: CASSQEATSSGGSYEQYF. The CDR3 DNA reads TGCGCCAGCAGCCAAGAGGCCACTTCTAGCGGGGGCTCCTACGAGCAGTACTTC.